This TCR beta chain was obtained from a study of PD-1 blockade in classical Hodgkin lymphoma. On the study more broadly: Patients were dosed intravenously with nivolumab at 3 mg/kg every 2 weeks.

Germline values: CDR1 GTSNPN, CDR2 SVGIG (reference sequence). The CDR3 loop spans 14 amino acids. V shed 3 bases and J shed 0 bases, with 6 bases lying between them. The data were produced by immunoSEQ multiplex PCR, yet TCRdb's version contains in-frame clones alone and is incomplete. The data show over 11,000 clones, with roughly 78% seen just once and about 23% held by the top ten. Following autologous stem cell transplantation, relapse occurred in every patient, and exposure to brentuximab vedotin varied. Findings of the study overall: Baseline diversity was lower in partial responders and progressors than complete responders. CD4+ but not CD8+ TCR diversity rose significantly by C4D1.

A word on this clone: The antigen remains unidentified.

The V and J genes are TRBV30 and TRBJ1-6; no definite D call. This sample comprised peripheral blood mononuclear cells (PBMCs), obtained before the second cycle of nivolumab. This clonotype was sampled from a human donor with classical Hodgkin lymphoma. DNA for the CDR3: TGTGCCTGGAGGCTCAGCTCCTATAATTCACCCCTCCACTTT. This gives the protein CAWRLSSYNSPLHF.